This T cell receptor (beta chain) was sequenced in a study of shared clonotypes between healthy human individuals. Turning to this clone: Its antigen is undetermined.

This was a deep-level run. Method: immunoSEQ multiplex PCR; TCRdb's copy keeps in-frame clones and lacks some. In the table there are 2 million to 2.5 million clones, 95% of which are singletons. Overall study findings and caveats: Clonotype sharing across donors was expected to vary with sequencing depth.

Germline CDR1 is SNHLY and CDR2 is FYNNEI. With 8 bases removed from V and 8 bases from J, the gap between germline ends came to 16 bases. The CDR3 contains 13 residues. The sequence was obtained from a man aged 18 to 29 in good health. The chain has TRBV2 and TRBJ2-1, with D possibly being TRBD2 (6 bases). The sequencing input was naive CD4+ T cells sorted from blood. Subset given: CD45RA+ positively selected. CDR3: CASPRESGHEQFF. The CDR3 DNA is TGTGCCAGCCCCCGGGAGTCGGGTCATGAGCAGTTCTTC.